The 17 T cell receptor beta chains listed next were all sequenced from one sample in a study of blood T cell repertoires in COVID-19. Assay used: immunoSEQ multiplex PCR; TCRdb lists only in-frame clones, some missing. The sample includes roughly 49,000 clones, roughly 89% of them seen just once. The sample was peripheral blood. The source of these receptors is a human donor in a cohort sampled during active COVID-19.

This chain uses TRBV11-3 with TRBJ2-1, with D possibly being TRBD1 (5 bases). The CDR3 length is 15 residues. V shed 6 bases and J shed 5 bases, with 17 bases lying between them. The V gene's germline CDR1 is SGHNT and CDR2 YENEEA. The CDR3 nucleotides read TGTGCCAGCAGGCCCGTGGGGCAGGGCAACAATGAGCAGTTCTTC. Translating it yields CASRPVGQGNNEQFF.

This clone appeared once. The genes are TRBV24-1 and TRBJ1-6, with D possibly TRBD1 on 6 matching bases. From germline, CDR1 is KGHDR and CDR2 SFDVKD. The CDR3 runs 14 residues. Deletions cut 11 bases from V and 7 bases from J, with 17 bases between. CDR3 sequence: CAIEGAGENSPLHF. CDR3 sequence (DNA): TGTGCCATAGAAGGGGCAGGGGAAAATTCACCCCTCCACTTT.

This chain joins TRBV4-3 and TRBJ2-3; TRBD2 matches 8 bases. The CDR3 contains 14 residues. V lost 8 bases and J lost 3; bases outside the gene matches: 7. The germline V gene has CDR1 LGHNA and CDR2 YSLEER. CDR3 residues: CASGPGGPTDTQYF. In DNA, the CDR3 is TGCGCCAGCGGGCCGGGAGGGCCGACAGATACGCAGTATTTT.

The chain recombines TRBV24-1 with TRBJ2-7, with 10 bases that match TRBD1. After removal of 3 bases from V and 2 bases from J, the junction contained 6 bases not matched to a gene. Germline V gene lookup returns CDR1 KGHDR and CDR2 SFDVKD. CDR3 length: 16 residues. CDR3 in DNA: TGTGCCACCAGTGATCACGGGACAGGGGAGGCCTACGAGCAGTACGTC. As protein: CATSDHGTGEAYEQYV.

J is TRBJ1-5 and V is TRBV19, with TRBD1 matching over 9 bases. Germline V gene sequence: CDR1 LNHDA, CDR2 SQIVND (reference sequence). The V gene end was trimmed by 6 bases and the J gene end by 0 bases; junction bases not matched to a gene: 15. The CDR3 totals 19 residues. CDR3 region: CASSDHPGQGLYSNQPQHF. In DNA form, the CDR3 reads TGTGCCAGTAGCGACCACCCGGGACAGGGACTTTATAGCAATCAGCCCCAGCATTTT.

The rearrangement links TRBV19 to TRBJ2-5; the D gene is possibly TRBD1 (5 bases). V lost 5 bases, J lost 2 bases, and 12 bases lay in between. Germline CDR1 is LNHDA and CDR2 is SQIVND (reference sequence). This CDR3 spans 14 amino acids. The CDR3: CASSQSKGQETQYF. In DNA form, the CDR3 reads TGTGCCAGTAGTCAATCAAAGGGGCAAGAGACCCAGTACTTC.

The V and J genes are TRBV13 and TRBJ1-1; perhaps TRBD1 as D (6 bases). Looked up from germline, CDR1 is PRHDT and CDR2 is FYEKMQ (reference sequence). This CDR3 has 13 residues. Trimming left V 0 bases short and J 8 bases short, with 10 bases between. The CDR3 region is CASSLGQGLEAFF. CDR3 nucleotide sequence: TGTGCCAGCAGCTTAGGCCAGGGGCTGGAAGCTTTCTTT.

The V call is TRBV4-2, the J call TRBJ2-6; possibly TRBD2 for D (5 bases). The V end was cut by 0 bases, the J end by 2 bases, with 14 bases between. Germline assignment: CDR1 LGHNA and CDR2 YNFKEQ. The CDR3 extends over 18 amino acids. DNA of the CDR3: TGTGCCAGCAGCCAAGATCGGCACGGACTGACTGGGGCCAACGTCCTGACTTTC. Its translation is CASSQDRHGLTGANVLTF.

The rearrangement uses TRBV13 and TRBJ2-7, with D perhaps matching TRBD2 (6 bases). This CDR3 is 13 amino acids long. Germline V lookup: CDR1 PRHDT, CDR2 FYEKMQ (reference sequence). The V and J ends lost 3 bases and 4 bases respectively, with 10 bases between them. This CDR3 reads CASSLGTGYEQYV. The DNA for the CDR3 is TGTGCCAGCAGCTTGGGGACTGGGTACGAGCAGTACGTC.

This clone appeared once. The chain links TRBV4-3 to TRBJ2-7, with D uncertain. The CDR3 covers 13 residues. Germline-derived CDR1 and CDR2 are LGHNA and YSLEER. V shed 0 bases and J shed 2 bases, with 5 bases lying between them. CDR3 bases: TGCGCCAGCAGCCAAGATTCCGCCTACGAGCAGTACGTC. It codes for CASSQDSAYEQYV.

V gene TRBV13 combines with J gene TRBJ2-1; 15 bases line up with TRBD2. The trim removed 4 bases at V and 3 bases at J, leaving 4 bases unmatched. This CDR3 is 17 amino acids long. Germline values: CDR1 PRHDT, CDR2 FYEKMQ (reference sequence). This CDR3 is CASSWTSGGALYNEQFF. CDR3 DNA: TGTGCCAGCAGCTGGACTAGCGGGGGGGCCCTCTACAATGAGCAGTTCTTC.

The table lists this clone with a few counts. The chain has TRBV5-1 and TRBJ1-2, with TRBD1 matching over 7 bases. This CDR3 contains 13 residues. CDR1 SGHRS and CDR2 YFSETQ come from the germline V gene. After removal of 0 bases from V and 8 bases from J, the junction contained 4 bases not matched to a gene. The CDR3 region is CASSLVAGGGYTF. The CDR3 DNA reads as TGCGCCAGCAGCTTGGTGGCAGGGGGAGGCTACACCTTC.

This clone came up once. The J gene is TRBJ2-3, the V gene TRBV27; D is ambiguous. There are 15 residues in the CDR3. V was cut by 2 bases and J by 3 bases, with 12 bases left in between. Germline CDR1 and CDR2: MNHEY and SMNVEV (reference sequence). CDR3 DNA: TGTGCCAGCAGTTTAACGAGCCAGAGGACAGATACGCAGTATTTT. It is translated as CASSLTSQRTDTQYF.

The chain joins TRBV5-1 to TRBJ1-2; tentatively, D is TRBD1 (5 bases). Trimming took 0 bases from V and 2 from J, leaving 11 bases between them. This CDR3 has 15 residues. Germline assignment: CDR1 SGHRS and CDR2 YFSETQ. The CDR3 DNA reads TGCGCCAGCAGCTTGGAGGCAGGGTGGAACTATGGCTACACCTTC. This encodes CASSLEAGWNYGYTF.

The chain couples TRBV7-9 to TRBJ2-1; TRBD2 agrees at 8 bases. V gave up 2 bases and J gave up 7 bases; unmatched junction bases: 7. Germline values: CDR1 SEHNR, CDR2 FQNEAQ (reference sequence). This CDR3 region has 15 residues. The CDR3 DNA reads TGTGCCAGCAGCTTACTGAGCGGGAGAGGAAATGAGCAGTTCTTC. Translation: CASSLLSGRGNEQFF.

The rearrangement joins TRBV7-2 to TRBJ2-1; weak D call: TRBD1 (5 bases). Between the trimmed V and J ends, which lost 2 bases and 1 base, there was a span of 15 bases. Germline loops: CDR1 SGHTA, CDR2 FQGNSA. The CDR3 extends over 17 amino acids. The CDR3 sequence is CASSLQGSSFSYNEQFF. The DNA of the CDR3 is TGTGCCAGCAGCTTACAGGGCAGCTCCTTTTCCTACAATGAGCAGTTCTTC.

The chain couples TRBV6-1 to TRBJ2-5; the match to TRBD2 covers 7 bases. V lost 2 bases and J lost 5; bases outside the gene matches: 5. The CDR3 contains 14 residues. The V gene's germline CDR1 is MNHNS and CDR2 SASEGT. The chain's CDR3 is CASSENFGGETQYF. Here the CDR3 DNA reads TGTGCCAGCAGTGAAAATTTCGGGGGGGAGACCCAGTACTTC.